The 25 T cell receptor beta chains below were found in one sample sequenced in a study of blood T cell repertoires in COVID-19. Repertoires were generated with immunoSEQ multiplex PCR, while TCRdb's copy carries only in-frame clones and drops some. The sample shows 240,000 or so clones, approximately 86% of them seen only once. The source material was peripheral blood. The receptors here all came from a woman aged 25-40 years who had recovered from COVID-19.

V is TRBV6-1 and J is TRBJ2-4; D not resolved. Per the germline V gene, CDR1 is MNHNS and CDR2 is SASEGT. The CDR3 consists of 15 residues. V was cut by 3 bases and J by 3 bases, with 12 bases left in between. Here the CDR3 reads CASSDPSPDKNIQYF. CDR3 DNA sequence: TGTGCCAGCAGTGATCCCAGTCCTGACAAAAACATTCAGTACTTC.

V gene TRBV6-2 or TRBV6-3 combines with J gene TRBJ1-1; perhaps TRBD1 as D (6 bases). The CDR3 covers 15 residues. Germline V gene lookup returns CDR1 MNHEY and CDR2 SVGEGT. Trimming took 5 bases from V and 9 from J, leaving 22 bases between them. The CDR3 DNA is TGTGCCAGCAGTACCCCCGCGGCGGGGGCTCCCAAAGCTTTCTTT. Residues: CASSTPAAGAPKAFF.

V usage is TRBV30 and J usage is TRBJ1-1; tentative D call: TRBD1 (5 bases). The CDR3 runs to 12 residues. The V gene lost 2 bases and the J gene lost 8 bases, with 12 bases spanning the gap. Per germline, CDR1 GTSNPN and CDR2 SVGIG (reference sequence). The CDR3 sequence: CAWSRGWTEAFF. The DNA for the CDR3 is TGTGCCTGGAGTCGAGGATGGACAGAAGCTTTCTTT.

V usage is TRBV7-3 and J usage is TRBJ1-3, with 7 bases lining up with TRBD1. Per germline, CDR1 SGHTA and CDR2 FQGTGA. V lost 5 bases to trimming and J lost 2 bases; unmatched junction nucleotides: 3. This CDR3 has 14 residues. The CDR3 coding sequence is TGTGCCAGCAGCCAGACAGGGACTGGAAACACCATATATTTT. Amino acid sequence: CASSQTGTGNTIYF.

This chain uses TRBV6-6 with TRBJ1-1; D possibly corresponds to TRBD1 (5 bases). CDR3 size: 15 residues. Deletions cut 2 bases from V and 0 bases from J, with 10 bases between. Germline assignment: CDR1 MNHNY and CDR2 SVGAGI (reference sequence). DNA for the CDR3: TGTGCCAGCAGTTACGTGACAGTAATGAACACTGAAGCTTTCTTT. This translates into CASSYVTVMNTEAFF.

This clone was found a few times. The chain carries TRBV27 and TRBJ2-7, with 8 bases matching TRBD1. Germline loops: CDR1 MNHEY, CDR2 SMNVEV (reference sequence). V lost 2 bases and J lost 5; bases outside the gene matches: 8. The CDR3 consists of 15 residues. The CDR3 sequence is CASSLEKDRVHEQYF. The CDR3 DNA is TGTGCCAGCAGTTTAGAAAAGGACAGGGTCCACGAGCAGTACTTC.

The chain links TRBV19 to TRBJ1-1; 7 bases map to TRBD1. V lost 0 bases, J lost 2 bases, and 3 bases stayed unmatched. The CDR3 extends over 15 amino acids. CDR1 is LNHDA, CDR2 SQIVND, per germline (reference sequence). CDR3 in DNA: TGTGCCAGTAGTATAGATCCAGGGGGTAACACTGAAGCTTTCTTT. This encodes CASSIDPGGNTEAFF.

The DNA of the CDR3 is TGTGCCAGTTCGTTACGAACCGGGACAGGGGGTGGCTACACCTTC. This encodes CASSLRTGTGGGYTF. This rearrangement joins TRBV19 to TRBJ1-2; TRBD1 aligns across 11 bases. The V and J ends lost 8 bases and 7 bases, in that order; junction bases with no gene match: 12. This CDR3 is 15 amino acids long. The germline V gene encodes CDR1 LNHDA and CDR2 SQIVND (reference sequence).

The chain uses TRBV29-1 and TRBJ2-5, with a weak D call TRBD1 (6 bases). V was trimmed by 1 base and J by 4 bases, leaving 16 bases between them. The CDR3 length is 15 residues. Looked up from germline, CDR1 is SQVTM and CDR2 is ANQGSEA. The CDR3 DNA follows: TGCAGCGTTGAAGGGGGCCAGGGGATCCGAGAGACCCAGTACTTC. It translates to CSVEGGQGIRETQYF. Supplemented by reference TRBV29-1 and TRBJ2-5, the full variable domain reads SAVISQKPSRDICQRGTSLTIQCQVDSQVTMMFWYRQQPGQSLTLIATANQGSEATYESGFVIDKFPISRPNLTFSTLTVSNMSPEDSSIYLCSVEGGQGIRETQYFGPGTRLLVL.

This clone appeared a single time. This chain connects TRBV7-9 to TRBJ1-2, with D possibly matching TRBD1 (5 bases). CDR3 length equals 14 residues. V lost 1 base and J 6 bases, leaving 12 bases between the germline ends. Germline CDR1 SEHNR, CDR2 FQNEAQ (reference sequence). The CDR3 protein is CASSLGQGMDGYTF. CDR3 in DNA: TGTGCCAGCAGCTTAGGTCAGGGTATGGATGGCTACACCTTC.

This chain connects TRBV4-3 to TRBJ2-7; TRBD2 aligns across 12 bases. The germline gives CDR1 LGHNA, CDR2 YSLEER. V shed 4 bases and J 6 bases; nucleotides not matched to a gene: 1. CDR3 length: 13 residues. The CDR3 nucleotides read TGCGCCAGCAGCCTGACTAGCGGGGGCGAGCAGTACTTC. It translates to CASSLTSGGEQYF.

With respect to this clone: The same CDR3 can be traced to other DNA sequences in this sample. The J gene is TRBJ1-6, the V gene TRBV9, with 8 bases matching TRBD1. The germline CDR1 and CDR2 sequences are SGDLS and YYNGEE. The CDR3 has 15 residues. Trimming cost V 3 bases and J 6 bases; bases outside gene matches: 5. CDR3 bases: TGTGCCAGCAGCGGCGGACAGGGTGGTAATTCACCCCTCCACTTT. The encoded protein is CASSGGQGGNSPLHF.

This rearrangement joins TRBV6-4 to TRBJ1-2, with 7 bases identical to TRBD1. V was pared by 2 bases and J by 2 bases, with 5 bases of the junction left unmatched. The V gene's germline CDR1 is MRHNA and CDR2 SNTAGT. The CDR3 covers 15 residues. The CDR3 loop reads CASSDPMTGNYGYTF. The CDR3 DNA is TGTGCCAGCAGTGACCCGATGACAGGGAACTATGGCTACACCTTC.

The chain employs TRBV9 and TRBJ2-5; 7 bases are a match to TRBD2. The ends lost 0 bases at V and 1 base at J; junction bases unmatched: 3. This CDR3 spans 15 amino acids. Germline-derived CDR1 and CDR2 are SGDLS and YYNGEE. CDR3 protein: CASSVVSGGQETQYF. CDR3 nucleotides: TGTGCCAGCAGCGTAGTATCGGGGGGCCAAGAGACCCAGTACTTC.

Here the CDR3 reads CSVEENVKPSGTEAFF. DNA of the CDR3: TGCAGCGTTGAAGAAAACGTGAAACCATCCGGGACTGAAGCTTTCTTT. V is TRBV29-1 and J is TRBJ1-1; D call uncertain. V was pared by 0 bases and J by 5 bases, with 19 bases between. Germline assignment: CDR1 SQVTM and CDR2 ANQGSEA. This CDR3 contains 16 residues. Supplemented by reference TRBV29-1 and TRBJ1-1, the full variable domain reads SAVISQKPSRDICQRGTSLTIQCQVDSQVTMMFWYRQQPGQSLTLIATANQGSEATYESGFVIDKFPISRPNLTFSTLTVSNMSPEDSSIYLCSVEENVKPSGTEAFFGQGTRLTVV.

On this clone itself: The junction and the germline gene differ at one end; a read error may be behind it. The gene calls are TRBV12-3 or TRBV12-4 and TRBJ2-7; 9 bases map to TRBD1. This CDR3 region has 13 residues. CDR3 coding DNA: TGTGCCAGCAGTTCCTCCGGGACAGGGCTCTCAAACTTC. Its protein is CASSSSGTGLSNF.

The rearrangement uses TRBV5-1 and TRBJ2-2, with 7 positions matching TRBD2. The CDR3 loop spans 16 amino acids. Germline loops: CDR1 SGHRS, CDR2 YFSETQ. The V gene end was trimmed by 4 bases and the J gene end by 1 base; junction bases not matched to a gene: 7. CDR3: CASSPRLAGNTGELFF. Here the CDR3 DNA reads TGCGCCAGCAGCCCGCGACTAGCTGGGAACACCGGGGAGCTGTTTTTT.

The chain is built from TRBV7-3 and TRBJ2-3, with TRBD2 identical over 8 bases. Germline trimming cut 8 bases from V and 0 bases from J; bases unmatched to any gene: 7. CDR3 length: 15 amino acids. CDR1 is SGHTA and CDR2 is FQGTGA in the germline V gene. The CDR3 reads CASREGRASTDTQYF. Here the CDR3 DNA reads TGTGCCAGCCGGGAGGGCAGGGCTAGCACAGATACGCAGTATTTT.

The chain joins TRBV2 to TRBJ2-7; D perhaps matches TRBD1 (5 bases). V dropped 6 bases and J dropped 6 bases, with 6 bases sitting between them. From germline, CDR1 is SNHLY and CDR2 FYNNEI. This CDR3 is 10 amino acids long. CDR3 nucleotide sequence: TGTGCCAGCAGAGGGGTCGAGCAGTACTTC. It translates to CASRGVEQYF.

This chain connects TRBV5-4 to TRBJ1-2, with 8 bases aligning to TRBD1. V lost 4 bases, J lost 0 bases, and 5 bases stayed unmatched. The CDR3 contains 15 residues. CDR1 and CDR2 from the germline V gene are SGHNT and YYREEE (reference sequence). For the CDR3, the DNA is TGTGCCAGCAGCGGGACAGGATTAGCTAACTATGGCTACACCTTC. Its protein product is CASSGTGLANYGYTF. Supplemented by reference TRBV5-4 and TRBJ1-2, the full variable domain reads ETGVTQSPTHLIKTRGQQVTLRCSSQSGHNTVSWYQQALGQGPQFIFQYYREEENGRGNFPPRFSGLQFPNYSSELNVNALELDDSALYLCASSGTGLANYGYTFGSGTRLTVV.

This chain links TRBV6-5 with TRBJ1-1; 8 bases agree with TRBD1. The germline V gene has CDR1 MNHEY and CDR2 SVGAGI. J was trimmed by 1 base and V by 5 bases; bases with no gene match: 6. The CDR3 length is 15 residues. CDR3 sequence reads: CASSPQGGGNTEAFF. The CDR3 region has the DNA TGTGCCAGCAGTCCACAGGGGGGTGGGAACACTGAAGCTTTCTTT.

This chain uses TRBV6-2 or TRBV6-3 with TRBJ2-7; D remains unclear. Germline V gives CDR1 MNHEY, CDR2 SVGEGT. This CDR3 spans 14 amino acids. V lost 6 bases and J 0 bases, leaving 12 bases between the germline ends. Here the CDR3 reads CASSPDINSYEQYF. Here the CDR3 DNA reads TGTGCCAGCAGCCCTGACATCAACTCCTACGAGCAGTACTTC.

The chain uses TRBV6-5 and TRBJ2-7, with TRBD1 as a possible D gene (5 bases). The CDR3 spans 14 residues. The V end lost 6 bases, the J end lost 3 bases, and 15 bases lay between the germline ends. The germline V gene has CDR1 MNHEY and CDR2 SVGAGI. CDR3 residues: CASSLTTANYEQYF. The CDR3 nucleotides are TGTGCCAGCAGCCTGACGACAGCTAACTACGAGCAGTACTTC.

The chain has TRBV19 and TRBJ1-6, with D unresolved. From germline, CDR1 is LNHDA and CDR2 SQIVND (reference sequence). CDR3 length: 14 amino acids. Trimming took off 5 bases at V and 10 bases at J, with 15 bases between the two ends. CDR3 in DNA: TGTGCCAGTAGTTCTTCCGGTTTAGTCTCACCCCTCCACTTT. This encodes CASSSSGLVSPLHF.

J is TRBJ1-5 and V is TRBV18; TRBD1 might be the D (6 bases). This CDR3 region has 16 residues. The germline V gene has CDR1 KGHSH and CDR2 LQKENI. V lost 3 bases, J lost 2 bases, and 14 bases lay in between. The CDR3 here is CASSPTPSGGNQPQHF. The DNA for the CDR3 is TGTGCCAGCTCACCCACTCCGTCAGGGGGCAATCAGCCCCAGCATTTT.